These 8 T cell receptor beta chains came from one sample sequenced in a study of a mutant IDH1 vaccine in newly diagnosed glioma. These receptors are not linked to any known antigen. Only in-frame clones appear in the TCRdb table, and some are missing; sequencing was by immunoSEQ multiplex PCR. The data show 25,000 to 35,000 clones, with about 90% seen just once and around 21% held by the top ten. Noted time point: week 11, during vaccination. Topical imiquimod was applied with each vaccine dose, which held 300 ug of mutant IDH1 20-mer peptide. Sequenced material: PBMCs, taken from a glioma patient whose treatment included an IDH1 peptide vaccine. These receptors all stem from a man in his late teens or twenties with glioma.

The chain couples TRBV28 to TRBJ1-5; the match to TRBD1 covers 11 bases. The germline V gene has CDR1 MDHEN and CDR2 SYDVKM. CDR3 size: 21 residues. V trimming: 9 bases; J trimming: 0 bases; junction bases outside the gene matches: 22. CDR3 sequence (DNA): TGTGCCAGTTCAAGGACAGGGGGCTATACTTACCGAGGCGATAGCAATCAGCCCCAGCATTTT. Protein: CASSRTGGYTYRGDSNQPQHF.

The J gene is TRBJ2-2, the V gene TRBV4-3; 10 nucleotides line up with TRBD1. Germline V gene lookup returns CDR1 LGHNA and CDR2 YSLEER. V shed 1 base and J 2 bases; nucleotides not matched to a gene: 1. CDR3 length: 16 amino acids. Here the CDR3 reads CASSQGQGANTGELFF. CDR3 nucleotides: TGCGCCAGCAGCCAAGGACAGGGGGCTAACACCGGGGAGCTGTTTTTT.

This chain uses TRBV29-1 with TRBJ2-7; no definite D call. V dropped 4 bases and J dropped 6 bases, with 10 bases sitting between them. The CDR3 contains 11 residues. CDR1 and CDR2 from the germline V gene are SQVTM and ANQGSEA. The CDR3 DNA sequence: TGCAGCGTTGCCTACTTGGCCGAGCAGTACTTC. This gives the protein CSVAYLAEQYF.

The chain couples TRBV28 to TRBJ2-4; 7 bases are a match to TRBD1. V gave up 6 bases and J gave up 2 bases; unmatched junction bases: 13. CDR1 is MDHEN and CDR2 is SYDVKM in the germline V gene. This CDR3 is 17 amino acids long. The CDR3 here is CASSATGLRRTKNIQYF. DNA for the CDR3: TGTGCCAGCAGCGCGACAGGGTTGAGAAGAACCAAAAACATTCAGTACTTC.

The CDR3 DNA sequence: TGCAGCGTTGAGGGGCTAGCGGGAGGGTCTAAGTACGAGCAGTACTTC. This encodes CSVEGLAGGSKYEQYF. The rearrangement uses TRBV29-1 and TRBJ2-7; TRBD2 agrees at 12 bases. The length of the CDR3 is 16 residues. V was pared by 3 bases and J by 4 bases, with 10 bases of the junction left unmatched. Germline CDR1 is SQVTM and CDR2 is ANQGSEA.

The chain joins TRBV7-9 to TRBJ2-2, with 7 bases lining up with TRBD1. This CDR3 contains 15 residues. The junction had 3 bases not matched to a gene; V was cut back by 5 bases and J by 0 bases. Germline CDR1 is SEHNR and CDR2 is FQNEAQ (reference sequence). CDR3 in amino acids: CASSPGTANTGELFF. As DNA, the CDR3 is TGTGCCAGCAGCCCCGGGACAGCGAACACCGGGGAGCTGTTTTTT.

This chain uses TRBV6-1 with TRBJ2-7, with 9 bases lining up with TRBD1. This CDR3 is built from 13 residues. Germline V CDR1 and CDR2: MNHNS, SASEGT. V was clipped by 8 bases and J by 5 bases; unmatched bases: 7. CDR3 in DNA: TGTGCCAGCGGGGACAGGGTAGACAACGAGCAGTACTTC. It codes for CASGDRVDNEQYF.

DNA for the CDR3: TGTGCCAGCAGCCATGTGAATGAAAAACTGTTTTTT. Residues: CASSHVNEKLFF. The chain carries TRBV4-2 and TRBJ1-4; D is unresolved. With 3 bases removed from V and 5 bases from J, the gap between germline ends came to 4 bases. Germline loops: CDR1 LGHNA, CDR2 YNFKEQ. This CDR3 region has 12 residues.